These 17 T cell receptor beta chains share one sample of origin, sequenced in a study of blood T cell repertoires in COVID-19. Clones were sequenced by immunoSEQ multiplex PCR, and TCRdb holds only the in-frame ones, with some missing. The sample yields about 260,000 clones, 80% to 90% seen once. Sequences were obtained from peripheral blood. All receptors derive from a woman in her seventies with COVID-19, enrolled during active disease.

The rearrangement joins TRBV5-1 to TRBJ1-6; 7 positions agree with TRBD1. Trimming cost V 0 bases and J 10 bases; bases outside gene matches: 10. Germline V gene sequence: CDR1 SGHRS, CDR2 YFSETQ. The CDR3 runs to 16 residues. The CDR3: CASSLASGGGLSPLHF. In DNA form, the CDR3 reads TGCGCCAGCAGCTTGGCTTCAGGGGGAGGTTTATCACCCCTCCACTTT. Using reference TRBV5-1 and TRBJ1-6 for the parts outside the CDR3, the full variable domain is KAGVTQTPRYLIKTRGQQVTLSCSPISGHRSVSWYQQTPGQGLQFLFEYFSETQRNKGNFPGRFSGRQFSNSRSEMNVSTLELGDSALYLCASSLASGGGLSPLHFGNGTRLTVT.

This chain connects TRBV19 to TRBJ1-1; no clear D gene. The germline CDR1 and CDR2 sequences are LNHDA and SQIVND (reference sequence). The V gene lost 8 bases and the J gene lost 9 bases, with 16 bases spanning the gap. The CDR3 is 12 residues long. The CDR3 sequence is CASGGFLIKAFF. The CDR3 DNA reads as TGTGCCAGTGGCGGGTTCCTAATTAAAGCTTTCTTT. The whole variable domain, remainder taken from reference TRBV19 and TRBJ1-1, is DGGITQSPKYLFRKEGQNVTLSCEQNLNHDAMYWYRQDPGQGLRLIYYSQIVNDFQKGDIAEGYSVSREKKESFPLTVTSAQKNPTAFYLCASGGFLIKAFFGQGTRLTVV.

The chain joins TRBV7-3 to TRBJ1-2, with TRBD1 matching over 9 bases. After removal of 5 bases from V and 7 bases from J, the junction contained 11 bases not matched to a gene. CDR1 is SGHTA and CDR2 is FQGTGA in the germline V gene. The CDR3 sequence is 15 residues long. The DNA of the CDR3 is TGTGCCAGCAGCCACGGACCCGGGACAGGGAGTGGCTACACCTTC. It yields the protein CASSHGPGTGSGYTF.

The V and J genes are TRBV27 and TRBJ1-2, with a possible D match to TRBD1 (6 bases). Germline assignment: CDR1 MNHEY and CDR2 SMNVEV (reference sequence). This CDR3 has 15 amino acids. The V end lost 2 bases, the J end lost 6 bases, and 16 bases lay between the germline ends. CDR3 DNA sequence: TGTGCCAGCAGTTTAACTCAGGGGCGCCGGAATGGCTACACCTTC. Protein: CASSLTQGRRNGYTF.

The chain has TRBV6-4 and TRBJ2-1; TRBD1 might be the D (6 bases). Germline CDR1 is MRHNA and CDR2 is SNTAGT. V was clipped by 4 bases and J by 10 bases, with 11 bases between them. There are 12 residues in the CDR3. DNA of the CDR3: TGTGCCAGCAGTGGTACTACAGGGGAGCAGTTCTTC. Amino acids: CASSGTTGEQFF.

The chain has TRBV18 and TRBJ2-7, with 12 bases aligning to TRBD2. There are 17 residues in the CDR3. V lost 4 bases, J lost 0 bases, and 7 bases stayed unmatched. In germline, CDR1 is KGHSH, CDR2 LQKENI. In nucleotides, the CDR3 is TGTGCCAGCTCACTCGGGACTAGCGGGCGCAGCTCCTACGAGCAGTACTTC. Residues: CASSLGTSGRSSYEQYF.

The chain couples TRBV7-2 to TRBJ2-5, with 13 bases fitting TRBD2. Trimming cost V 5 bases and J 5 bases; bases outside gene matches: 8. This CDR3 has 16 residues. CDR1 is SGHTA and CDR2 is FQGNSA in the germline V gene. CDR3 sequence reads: CASSPGTSGITETQYF. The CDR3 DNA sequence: TGTGCCAGCAGCCCAGGGACTAGCGGGATTACGGAGACCCAGTACTTC.

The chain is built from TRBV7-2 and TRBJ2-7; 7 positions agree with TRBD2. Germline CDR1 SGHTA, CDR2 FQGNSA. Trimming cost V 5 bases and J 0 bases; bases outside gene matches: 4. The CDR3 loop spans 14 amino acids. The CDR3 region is CASSVGGSSYEQYF. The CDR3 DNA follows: TGTGCCAGCAGCGTCGGGGGGAGCTCCTACGAGCAGTACTTC.

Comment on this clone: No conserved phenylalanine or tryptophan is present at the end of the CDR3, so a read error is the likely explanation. The CDR3 reads CASSLVGGQGNIQYL. DNA for the CDR3: TGCGCCAGCAGCTTGGTTGGGGGACAGGGAAACATTCAGTACCTC. The gene calls are TRBV5-1 and TRBJ2-4; TRBD1 aligns across 9 bases. After removal of 0 bases from V and 6 bases from J, the junction contained 4 bases not matched to a gene. Germline V gene data show CDR1 as SGHRS and CDR2 as YFSETQ. The CDR3 totals 15 residues.

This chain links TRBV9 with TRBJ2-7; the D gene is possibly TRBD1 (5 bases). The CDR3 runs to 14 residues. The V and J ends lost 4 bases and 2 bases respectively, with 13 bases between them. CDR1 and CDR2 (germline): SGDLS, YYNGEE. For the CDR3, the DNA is TGTGCCAGCAGCCCCTCGACAGCCGCCTACGAGCAGTACTTC. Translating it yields CASSPSTAAYEQYF.

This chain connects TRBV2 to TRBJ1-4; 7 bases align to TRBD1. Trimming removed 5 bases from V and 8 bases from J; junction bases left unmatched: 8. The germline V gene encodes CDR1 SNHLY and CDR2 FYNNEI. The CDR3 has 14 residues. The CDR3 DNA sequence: TGTGCCAGCAGTTCCGCGACAGGGTACGAAAAACTGTTTTTT. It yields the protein CASSSATGYEKLFF.

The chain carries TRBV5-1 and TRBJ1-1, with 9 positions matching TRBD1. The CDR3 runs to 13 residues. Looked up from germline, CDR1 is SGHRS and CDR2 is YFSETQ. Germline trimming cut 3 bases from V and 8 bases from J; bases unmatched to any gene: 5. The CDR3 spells CASSWNRGPEAFF. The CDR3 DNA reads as TGCGCCAGCAGCTGGAACAGGGGGCCCGAAGCTTTCTTT.

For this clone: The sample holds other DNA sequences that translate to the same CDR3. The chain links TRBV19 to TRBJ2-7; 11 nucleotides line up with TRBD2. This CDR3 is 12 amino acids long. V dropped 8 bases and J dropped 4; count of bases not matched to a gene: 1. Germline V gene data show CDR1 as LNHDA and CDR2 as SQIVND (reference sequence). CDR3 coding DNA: TGTGCCAGTGGGACTAGCGGATACGAGCAGTACTTC. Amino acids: CASGTSGYEQYF.

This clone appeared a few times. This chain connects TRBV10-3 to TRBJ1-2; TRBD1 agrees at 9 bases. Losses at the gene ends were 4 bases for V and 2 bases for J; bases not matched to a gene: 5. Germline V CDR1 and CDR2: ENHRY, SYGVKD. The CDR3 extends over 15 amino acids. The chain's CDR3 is CAISARDRENYGYTF. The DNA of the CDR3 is TGTGCCATCAGTGCGAGGGACAGGGAAAACTATGGCTACACCTTC.

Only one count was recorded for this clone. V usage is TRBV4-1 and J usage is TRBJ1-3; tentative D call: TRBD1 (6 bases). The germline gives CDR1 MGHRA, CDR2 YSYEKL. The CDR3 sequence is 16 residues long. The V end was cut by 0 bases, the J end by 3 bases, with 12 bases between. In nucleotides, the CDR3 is TGCGCCAGCAGCCAAGACTCCACAGGGCGTGGAAACACCATATATTTT. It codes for CASSQDSTGRGNTIYF.

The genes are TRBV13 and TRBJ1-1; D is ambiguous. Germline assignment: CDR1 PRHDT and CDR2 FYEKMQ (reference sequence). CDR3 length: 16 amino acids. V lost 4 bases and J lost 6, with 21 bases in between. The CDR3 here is CASSSSDGPTRAEAFF. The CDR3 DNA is TGTGCCAGCAGCTCATCTGACGGGCCTACTAGGGCTGAAGCTTTCTTT.

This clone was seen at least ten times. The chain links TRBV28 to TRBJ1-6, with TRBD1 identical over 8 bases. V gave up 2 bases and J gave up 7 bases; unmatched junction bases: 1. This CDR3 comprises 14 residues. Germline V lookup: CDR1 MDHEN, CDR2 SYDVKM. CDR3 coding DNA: TGTGCCAGCAGTTTAGGACAGGGAAATTCACCCCTCCACTTT. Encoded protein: CASSLGQGNSPLHF.